The next 18 T cell receptor beta chains were all read from a single sample in a study of cytomegalovirus exposure and HLA in healthy donors. Primers for the PCR totalled 60 Vbeta and 13 Jbeta. The data were produced by immunoSEQ multiplex PCR, yet TCRdb's version contains in-frame clones alone and is incomplete. This sample's table reports around 150,000 clones. The specimen sequenced was PBMCs. These receptors all stem from a woman in her sixties or seventies in good health and CMV-seronegative.

Of note for this clone: A read error may account for a junction end that differs from germline. The chain uses TRBV5-1 and TRBJ2-2; D is possibly TRBD1 (5 bases). The CDR3 has 11 amino acids. The germline V gene encodes CDR1 SGHRS and CDR2 YFSETQ. CDR3 bases: TGCGCCAGCAGCTTGGAGACGGACATCTTATTT. Encoded protein: CASSLETDILF.

This sequence joins TRBV5-1 and TRBJ1-1; D not certain. Trimming took off 0 bases at V and 1 base at J, with 7 bases between the two ends. Germline lookup yields CDR1 SGHRS and CDR2 YFSETQ. This CDR3 region has 14 residues. This chain's CDR3 is CASSLVSGNTEAFF. CDR3 nucleotide sequence: TGCGCCAGCAGCTTGGTCTCAGGGAACACTGAAGCTTTCTTT. The full variable domain, completed using reference TRBV5-1 and TRBJ1-1, is KAGVTQTPRYLIKTRGQQVTLSCSPISGHRSVSWYQQTPGQGLQFLFEYFSETQRNKGNFPGRFSGRQFSNSRSEMNVSTLELGDSALYLCASSLVSGNTEAFFGQGTRLTVV.

The chain joins TRBV9 to TRBJ2-2, with D possibly TRBD2 on 5 matching bases. The V end was cut by 3 bases, the J end by 6 bases, with 15 bases between. This CDR3 comprises 15 residues. The germline CDR1 and CDR2 sequences are SGDLS and YYNGEE. CDR3: CASSEEGAGAGELFF. The CDR3 nucleotides are TGTGCCAGCAGCGAAGAGGGCGCGGGTGCCGGGGAGCTGTTTTTT.

The rearrangement links TRBV27 to TRBJ1-5; 8 bases match TRBD1. This CDR3 is 15 amino acids long. CDR1 is MNHEY and CDR2 is SMNVEV in the germline V gene (reference sequence). The ends lost 5 bases at V and 4 bases at J; junction bases unmatched: 7. CDR3 region: CASSPGQGRNQPQHF. In DNA form, the CDR3 reads TGTGCCAGCAGTCCCGGACAGGGCCGGAATCAGCCCCAGCATTTT.

The chain carries TRBV10-1 and TRBJ2-5, with D maybe TRBD1 (7 bases). CDR3 length: 15 amino acids. Trimming shortened V by 0 bases and J by 5 bases, and 13 bases separated the two germline ends. CDR1 is WNHNN and CDR2 is SYGVQD in the germline V gene (reference sequence). The CDR3 spells CASSESWRGRETQYF. CDR3 sequence (DNA): TGCGCCAGCAGTGAGTCTTGGAGGGGGCGTGAGACCCAGTACTTC.

The chain combines TRBV9 with TRBJ2-7; a possible D gene is TRBD1 (5 bases). V shed 0 bases and J shed 0 bases, with 7 bases lying between them. This CDR3 region has 14 residues. The germline V gene has CDR1 SGDLS and CDR2 YYNGEE. The CDR3, as DNA: TGTGCCAGCAGCGTAGCAGGGTTCTCCTACGAGCAGTACTTC. Its translation is CASSVAGFSYEQYF.

V and J are TRBV12-5 and TRBJ2-5; 10 nucleotides match TRBD1. The V gene end was trimmed by 4 bases and the J gene end by 11 bases; junction bases not matched to a gene: 10. This CDR3 has 14 residues. From germline, CDR1 is LGHNT and CDR2 FRNRAP. The CDR3 bases are TGTGCTAGTGGTTCAGGGGCCGGGACAGGGGTACAGTACTTC. It yields the protein CASGSGAGTGVQYF. The full variable domain, with the rest looked up from reference TRBV12-5 and TRBJ2-5, is DARVTQTPRHKVTEMGQEVTMRCQPILGHNTVFWYRQTMMQGLELLAYFRNRAPLDDSGMPKDRFSAEMPDATLATLKIQPSEPRDSAVYFCASGSGAGTGVQYFGPGTRLLVL.

The chain recombines TRBV27 with TRBJ2-7, with 9 nucleotides matching TRBD1. Germline assignment: CDR1 MNHEY and CDR2 SMNVEV (reference sequence). The CDR3 extends over 20 amino acids. V was pared by 6 bases and J by 0 bases, with 21 bases of the junction left unmatched. The CDR3, as DNA: TGTGCCAGCAGCCTGGGACAGGGTAAAAATGGTGATGGACACTCCTACGAGCAGTACTTC. It codes for CASSLGQGKNGDGHSYEQYF.

J is TRBJ1-2 and V is TRBV9; tentative D call: TRBD1 (6 bases). The V end was cut by 5 bases, the J end by 13 bases, with 15 bases between. This CDR3 region has 11 residues. Germline V gene data show CDR1 as SGDLS and CDR2 as YYNGEE. CDR3 region: CASSRQETPTF. The CDR3 DNA follows: TGTGCCAGCAGTCGACAGGAAACCCCCACCTTC.

This sequence joins TRBV10-1 and TRBJ1-1, with TRBD1 matching 8 bases. The V gene end was trimmed by 6 bases and the J gene end by 7 bases; junction bases not matched to a gene: 7. The CDR3 is 13 residues long. Germline loops: CDR1 WNHNN, CDR2 SYGVQD (reference sequence). The CDR3 nucleotides are TGCGCCAGCAGGGCGACAGGGGAGGGTGAAGCTTTCTTT. It encodes CASRATGEGEAFF.

The chain couples TRBV5-4 to TRBJ2-1, with TRBD2 identical over 7 bases. Germline CDR1 is SGHNT and CDR2 is YYREEE (reference sequence). V lost 1 base to trimming and J lost 8 bases; unmatched junction nucleotides: 12. This CDR3 is 16 amino acids long. This CDR3 is CASSLLDLSGMDEQFF. DNA for the CDR3: TGTGCCAGCAGCTTGCTGGACTTGAGCGGGATGGATGAGCAGTTCTTC.

The genes are TRBV13 and TRBJ1-6; D is undetermined. Germline-derived CDR1 and CDR2 are PRHDT and FYEKMQ (reference sequence). Between the trimmed V and J ends, which lost 5 bases and 12 bases, there was a span of 14 bases. The CDR3 runs 13 residues. CDR3: CASSHSVSVPLHF. The CDR3 DNA is TGTGCCAGCAGCCACTCGGTGTCTGTACCCCTCCACTTT.

The rearrangement joins TRBV29-1 to TRBJ2-5, with 8 bases fitting TRBD1. CDR3 length: 14 amino acids. Per germline, CDR1 SQVTM and CDR2 ANQGSEA. Trimming took 6 bases from V and 4 from J; bases not matched to a gene: 10. CDR3 in amino acids: CSVNQGAVGETQYF. DNA for the CDR3: TGCAGCGTCAATCAGGGGGCCGTGGGAGAGACCCAGTACTTC.

The V call is TRBV7-2, the J call TRBJ1-1, with 9 bases lining up with TRBD1. V lost 5 bases, J lost 5 bases, and 6 bases stayed unmatched. Germline CDR1 reads SGHTA; CDR2 reads FQGNSA. CDR3 length: 14 residues. The DNA for the CDR3 is TGTGCCAGCAGCGTCGACAGGGGGGAGACTGAAGCTTTCTTT. It is translated as CASSVDRGETEAFF. The whole variable domain, filled in from reference TRBV7-2 and TRBJ1-1, reads GAGVSQSPSNKVTEKGKDVELRCDPISGHTALYWYRQSLGQGLEFLIYFQGNSAPDKSGLPSDRFSAERTGGSVSTLTIQRTQQEDSAVYLCASSVDRGETEAFFGQGTRLTVV.

The chain recombines TRBV5-1 with TRBJ2-1, with 8 bases that match TRBD2. Germline-derived CDR1 and CDR2 are SGHRS and YFSETQ. The length of the CDR3 is 15 residues. Trimming at V came to 2 bases and at J to 9 bases, leaving 10 bases not matched to a gene. The DNA for the CDR3 is TGCGCCAGCAGCTTAGCGGGAGAGGTTGTGGTTGAGCAGTTCTTC. It yields the protein CASSLAGEVVVEQFF.

V and J are TRBV27 and TRBJ1-1; possibly TRBD1 for D (6 bases). Germline V gene sequence: CDR1 MNHEY, CDR2 SMNVEV (reference sequence). V gave up 6 bases and J gave up 7 bases, with 9 bases separating them. The CDR3 is made up of 11 amino acids. CDR3 in amino acids: CASRDSVEAFF. The CDR3 nucleotides read TGTGCCAGCAGGGACAGCGTTGAAGCTTTCTTT.

The J gene is TRBJ2-6, the V gene TRBV5-4; TRBD1 is a possible D gene (6 bases). CDR1 SGHNT and CDR2 YYREEE come from the germline V gene (reference sequence). The V gene lost 0 bases and the J gene lost 0 bases, with 13 bases spanning the gap. CDR3 length: 18 amino acids. The CDR3 region is CASSLGPGDFSGANVLTF. The CDR3 DNA follows: TGTGCCAGCAGCTTGGGTCCAGGGGATTTCTCTGGGGCCAACGTCCTGACTTTC.

This chain uses TRBV5-1 with TRBJ2-1; 10 bases fit TRBD2. Germline CDR1 SGHRS, CDR2 YFSETQ. The CDR3 spans 16 residues. Losses at the gene ends were 2 bases for V and 5 bases for J; bases not matched to a gene: 7. CDR3 bases: TGCGCCAGCAGCTTCAAAATAGCGGGGGGCCACAATGAGCAGTTCTTC. Translation gives CASSFKIAGGHNEQFF.